These 4 T cell receptor beta chains came from one sample sequenced in a study of regulatory T cells in long-lasting Graves disease. Library construction for TCR beta used iRepertoire HTBI primers and Arm-PCR of CDR3 regions. TCRdb processed the multiplex PCR reads anew with MiXCR; each CDR3 protein has one entry. The table shows 350,000 to 500,000 distinct CDR3 sequences, with roughly a fifth occurring only once. Indicated time point: persistent/refractory GD, antithyroid drugs over 5 years with positive TRAb. The TCR library was made from RNA that had been extracted from PBMCs in TRIzol. This material consisted of peripheral blood mononuclear cells (PBMCs), taken when the disease was refractory, from a patient treated with antithyroid drugs. These receptors originate from a female donor with Graves disease.

The gene calls are TRBV6-1 and TRBJ2-7, with D perhaps TRBD1 (6 bases). Germline V gene data show CDR1 as MNHNS and CDR2 as SASEGT. This CDR3 comprises 15 residues. The ends were cut back, 6 bases at V and 0 bases at J, with 15 bases in the middle. In DNA, the CDR3 is TGTGCCAGCAGCTCGACAGGCAGGGGCTCCTACGAGCAGTACTTC. Residues: CASSSTGRGSYEQYF.

The chain links TRBV4-2 to TRBJ2-7, with 9 bases fitting TRBD2. The germline gives CDR1 LGHNA, CDR2 YNFKEQ. J was trimmed by 3 bases and V by 4 bases; bases with no gene match: 7. This CDR3 has 15 amino acids. In DNA, the CDR3 is TGTGCCAGCAGCCTTAGCGGGAGCCACGGCTACGAGCAGTACTTC. It translates to CASSLSGSHGYEQYF.

This clonotype was detected only a few times. The CDR3 DNA follows: TGCAGTGCTCCGACTAGAGTTGGACACGAGCAGTACTTC. It specifies CSAPTRVGHEQYF. The J gene is TRBJ2-7, the V gene TRBV20-1, with TRBD2 as a possible D gene (6 bases). CDR1 and CDR2 from the germline V gene are DFQATT and SNEGSKA (reference sequence). The V end was cut by 5 bases, the J end by 5 bases, with 16 bases between. The CDR3 extends over 13 amino acids.

This clonotype came up many times. J is TRBJ2-7 and V is TRBV20-1; no definite D call. Germline-derived CDR1 and CDR2 are DFQATT and SNEGSKA (reference sequence). Trimming stripped 6 bases from V and 1 base from J, with 16 bases between. This CDR3 has 14 amino acids. The CDR3 protein is CSAPRSSSSYEQYF. The CDR3 DNA follows: TGCAGTGCCCCCCGTTCCAGCTCTTCCTACGAGCAGTACTTC.